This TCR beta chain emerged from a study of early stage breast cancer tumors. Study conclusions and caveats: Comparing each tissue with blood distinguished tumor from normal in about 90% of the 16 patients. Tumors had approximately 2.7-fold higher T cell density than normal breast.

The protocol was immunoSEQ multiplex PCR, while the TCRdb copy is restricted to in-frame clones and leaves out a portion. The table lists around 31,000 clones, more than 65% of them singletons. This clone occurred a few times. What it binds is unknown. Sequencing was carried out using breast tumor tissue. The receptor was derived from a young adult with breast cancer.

CDR3 sequence (DNA): TGTGCCAGCAGTGAGAGGCATTATACGCAGTATTTT. This encodes CASSERHYTQYF. The chain carries TRBV6-1 and TRBJ2-3; D remains unclear. V lost 3 bases to trimming and J lost 7 bases, with 8 bases between them. The CDR3 length is 12 residues. CDR1 MNHNS and CDR2 SASEGT come from the germline V gene.